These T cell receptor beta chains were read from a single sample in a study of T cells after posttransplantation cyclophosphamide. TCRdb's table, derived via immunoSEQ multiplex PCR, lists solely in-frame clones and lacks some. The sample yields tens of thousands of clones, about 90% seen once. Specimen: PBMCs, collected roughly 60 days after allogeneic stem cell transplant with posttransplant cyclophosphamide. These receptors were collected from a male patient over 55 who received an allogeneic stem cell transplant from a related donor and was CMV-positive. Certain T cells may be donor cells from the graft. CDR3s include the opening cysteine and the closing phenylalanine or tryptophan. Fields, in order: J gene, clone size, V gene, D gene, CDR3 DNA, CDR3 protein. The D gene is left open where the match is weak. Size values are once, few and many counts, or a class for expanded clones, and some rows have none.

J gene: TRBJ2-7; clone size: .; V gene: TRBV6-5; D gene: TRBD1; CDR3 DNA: TGTGCCAGCAGTTACCGGACAGGGGTCCTCTCCTACGAGCAGTACTTC; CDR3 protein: CASSYRTGVLSYEQYF
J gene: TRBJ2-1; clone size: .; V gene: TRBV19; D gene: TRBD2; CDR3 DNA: TGTGCCAGTAGAGGAGCGGGGCAATACAATGAGCAGTTCTTC; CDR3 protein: CASRGAGQYNEQFF
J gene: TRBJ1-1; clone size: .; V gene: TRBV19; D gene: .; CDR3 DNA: TGTGCCAGTAGTCCCCCCGGGATGGGCCTCACTGAAGCTTTCTTT; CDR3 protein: CASSPPGMGLTEAFF
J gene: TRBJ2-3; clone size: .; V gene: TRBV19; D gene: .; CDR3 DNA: TGTGCCAGTAGTATAGGCCCTCGGGATACGCAGTATTTT; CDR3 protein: CASSIGPRDTQYF
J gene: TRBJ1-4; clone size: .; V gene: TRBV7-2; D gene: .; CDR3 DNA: TGTGCCAGCAGCTTAGTAGGGGGTCTTAGTGAAAAACTGTTTTTT; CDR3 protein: CASSLVGGLSEKLFF
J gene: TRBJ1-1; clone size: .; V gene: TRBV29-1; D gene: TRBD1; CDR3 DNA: TGCAGCGTTGCTACAGGGGCGAATGCTGAAGCTTTCTTT; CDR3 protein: CSVATGANAEAFF
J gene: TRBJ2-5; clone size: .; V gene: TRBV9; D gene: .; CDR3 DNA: TGTGCCAGCAGCGTAGTCGAGACTTTCCCGGTAGGGGCCCAAGAGACCCAGTACTTC; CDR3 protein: CASSVVETFPVGAQETQYF
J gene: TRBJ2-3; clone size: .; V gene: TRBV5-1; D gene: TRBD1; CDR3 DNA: TGCGCCAGCAGCTTGGGAGGACAGGGAGGCGATACGCAGTATTTT; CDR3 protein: CASSLGGQGGDTQYF
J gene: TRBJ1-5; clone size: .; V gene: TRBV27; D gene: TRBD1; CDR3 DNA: TGTGCCAGCAGTATAAGACAGGGCCAGCCCCAGCATTTT; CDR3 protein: CASSIRQGQPQHF
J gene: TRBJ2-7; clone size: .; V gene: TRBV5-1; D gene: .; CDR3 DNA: TGCGCCAGCAGCTTTGGCGGGGGCAACGAGCAGTACTTC; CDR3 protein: CASSFGGGNEQYF
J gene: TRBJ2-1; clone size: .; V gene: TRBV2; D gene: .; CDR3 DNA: TGTGCCAGCATTAGTGAGGGGGGGGGCCTTGGGAGTTCCTACAATGAGCAGTTCTTC; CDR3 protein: CASISEGGGLGSSYNEQFF
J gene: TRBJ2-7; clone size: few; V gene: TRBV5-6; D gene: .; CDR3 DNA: TGTGCCAGCAGACTACAGGGTTTAGGGTACGAGCAGTACTTC; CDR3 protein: CASRLQGLGYEQYF
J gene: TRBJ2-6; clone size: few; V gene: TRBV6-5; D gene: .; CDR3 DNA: TGTGCCAGCAGTTACTCAGGGGGAGGGGCCAACGTCCTGACTTTC; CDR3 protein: CASSYSGGGANVLTF
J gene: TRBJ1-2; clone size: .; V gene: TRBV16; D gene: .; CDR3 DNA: TGTGCCAGCAGCCAATCCACAGTGTATAATGGCTACACCTTC; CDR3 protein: CASSQSTVYNGYTF
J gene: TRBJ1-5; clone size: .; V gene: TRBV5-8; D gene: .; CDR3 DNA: TGTGCCAGCAGCTTGGATCGAGGGTACGGCAATCAGCCCCAGCATTTT; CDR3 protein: CASSLDRGYGNQPQHF
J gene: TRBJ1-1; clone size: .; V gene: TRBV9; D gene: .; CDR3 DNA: TGTGCCAGCAGCGGGGGACACTTGAACACTGAAGCTTTCTTT; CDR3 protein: CASSGGHLNTEAFF
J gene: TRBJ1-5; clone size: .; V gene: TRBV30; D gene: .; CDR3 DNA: TGTGCCTGGAGTGAGGGGAGGGGGCAGCCCCAGCATTTT; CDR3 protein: CAWSEGRGQPQHF
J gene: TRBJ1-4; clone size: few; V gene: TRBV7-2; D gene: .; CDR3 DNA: TGTGCCAGCAGCCACGATGGAGGGGTGTATGAAAAACTGTTTTTT; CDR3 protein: CASSHDGGVYEKLFF
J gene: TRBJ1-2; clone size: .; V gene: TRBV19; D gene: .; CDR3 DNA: TGTGCCAGTAGTATTGTACAGGCGGGGGACTATGGCTACACCTTC; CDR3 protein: CASSIVQAGDYGYTF
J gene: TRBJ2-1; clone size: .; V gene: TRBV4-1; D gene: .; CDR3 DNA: TGCGCCAGCAGCCAAGACGGGACACTTTACAATGAGCAGTTCTTC; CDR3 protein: CASSQDGTLYNEQFF
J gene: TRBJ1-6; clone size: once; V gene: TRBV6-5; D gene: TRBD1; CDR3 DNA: TGTGCCAGCAGTCCGAACAGGGGGAATTCACCCCTCCACTTT; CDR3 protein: CASSPNRGNSPLHF
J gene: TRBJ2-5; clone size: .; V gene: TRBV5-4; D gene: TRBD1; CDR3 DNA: TGTGCCAGCAGCATGGACAGGCGGTCAGAGACCCAGTACTTC; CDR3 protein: CASSMDRRSETQYF
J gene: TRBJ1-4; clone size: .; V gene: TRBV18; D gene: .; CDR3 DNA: TGTGCCAGCTCACTACAGGGTTTGAGTGAAAAACTGTTTTTT; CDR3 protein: CASSLQGLSEKLFF
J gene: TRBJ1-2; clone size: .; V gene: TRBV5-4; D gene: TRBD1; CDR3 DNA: TGTGCCAGCAGCCTCCCCCCGGGACAGGAGATACATGGCTACACCTTC; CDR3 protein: CASSLPPGQEIHGYTF
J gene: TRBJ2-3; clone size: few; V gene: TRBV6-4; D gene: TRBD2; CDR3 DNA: TGTGCCAGCAGTATGAATAGCGGGGGGGCAGATACGCAGTATTTT; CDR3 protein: CASSMNSGGADTQYF
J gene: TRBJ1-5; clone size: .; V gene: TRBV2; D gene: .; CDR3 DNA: TGTGCCAGCAGTGATAGGGAGGGGTTAGGTCAGCCCCAGCATTTT; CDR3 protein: CASSDREGLGQPQHF
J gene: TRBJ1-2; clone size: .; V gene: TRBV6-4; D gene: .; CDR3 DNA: TGTGCCAGCAGTGACTCGTTCCGAGACTATGGCTACACCTTC; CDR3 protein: CASSDSFRDYGYTF
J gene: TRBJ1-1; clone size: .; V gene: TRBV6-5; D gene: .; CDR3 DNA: TGTGCCAGCAGTTACACGGTGAACACTGAAGCTTTCTTT; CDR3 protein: CASSYTVNTEAFF
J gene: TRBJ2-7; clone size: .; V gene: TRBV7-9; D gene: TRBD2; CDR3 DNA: TGTGCCAGCAGCTTAGTACTAGCGGGGACCTACGAGCAGTACTTC; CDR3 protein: CASSLVLAGTYEQYF
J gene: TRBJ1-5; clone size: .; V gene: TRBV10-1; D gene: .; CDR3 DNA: TGCGCCAGCAGTGAGTCAGGAGAGGGTTCCCAGCATTTT; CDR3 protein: CASSESGEGSQHF
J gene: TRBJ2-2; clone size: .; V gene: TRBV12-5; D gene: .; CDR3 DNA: TGTGCTAGTGGTCTTTTACAGGGGAACACCGGGGAGCTGTTTTTT; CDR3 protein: CASGLLQGNTGELFF
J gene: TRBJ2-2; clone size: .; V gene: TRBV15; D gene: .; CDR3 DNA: TGTGCCACCAGCAGCCTCGGACTAGGGGGGACCGGGGAGCTGTTTTTT; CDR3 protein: CATSSLGLGGTGELFF
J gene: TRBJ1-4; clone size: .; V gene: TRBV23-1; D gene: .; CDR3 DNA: TGCGCCAGCAAGTTCGGGAAAGAGGGTGAAAAACTGTTTTTT; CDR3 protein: CASKFGKEGEKLFF
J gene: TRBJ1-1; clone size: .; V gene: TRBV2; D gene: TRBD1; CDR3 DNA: TGTGCCAGCAGCCTAAGGGGACAGGGGGGTGAAGCTTTCTTT; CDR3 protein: CASSLRGQGGEAFF
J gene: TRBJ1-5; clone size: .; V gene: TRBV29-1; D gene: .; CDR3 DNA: TGCAGCGTTGACCAGGGGTACAATCAGCCCCAGCATTTT; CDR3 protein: CSVDQGYNQPQHF
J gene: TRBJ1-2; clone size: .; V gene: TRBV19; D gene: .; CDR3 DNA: TGTGCCAGTAGTATTAGTTGGGGCCTCAGCTATGGCTACACCTTC; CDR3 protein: CASSISWGLSYGYTF
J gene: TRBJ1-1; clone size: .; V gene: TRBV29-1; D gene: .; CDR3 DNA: TGCAGCGTTGCCAGATTGTTGATGAACACTGAAGCTTTCTTT; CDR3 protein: CSVARLLMNTEAFF
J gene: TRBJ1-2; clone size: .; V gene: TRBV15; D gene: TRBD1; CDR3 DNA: TGTGCCACCAGCCCTTATTTGGGGGACAGGGACTTCAATGGCTACACCTTC; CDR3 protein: CATSPYLGDRDFNGYTF
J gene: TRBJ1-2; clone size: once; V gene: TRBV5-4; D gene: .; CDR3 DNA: TGTGCCAGCAGCTTACAAAGGGGCGGAGACTATGGCTACACCTTC; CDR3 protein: CASSLQRGGDYGYTF
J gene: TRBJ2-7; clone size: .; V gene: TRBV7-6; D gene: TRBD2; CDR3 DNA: TGTGCCAGCAGCTCCCAACGGGGGGGACTATACTACGAGCAGTACTTC; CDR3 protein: CASSSQRGGLYYEQYF
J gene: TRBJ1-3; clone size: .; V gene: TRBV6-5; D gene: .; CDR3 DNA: TGTGCCAGCAGTCACCGTTGGCAAGGAAACACCATATATTTT; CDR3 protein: CASSHRWQGNTIYF
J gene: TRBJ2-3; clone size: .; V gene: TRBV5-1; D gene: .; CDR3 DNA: TGCGCCAGCAGCCCGAGCCGGGGGACGGATACGCAGTATTTT; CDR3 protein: CASSPSRGTDTQYF
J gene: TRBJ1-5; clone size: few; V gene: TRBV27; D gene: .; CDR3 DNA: TGTGCCAGCAGTCAATTACAGCCCAATCAGCCCCAGCATTTT; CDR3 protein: CASSQLQPNQPQHF
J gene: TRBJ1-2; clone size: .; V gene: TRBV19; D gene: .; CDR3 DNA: TGTGCCAGTAGTATAGCACAGGGCCCGAAAGGCTACACCTTC; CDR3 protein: CASSIAQGPKGYTF
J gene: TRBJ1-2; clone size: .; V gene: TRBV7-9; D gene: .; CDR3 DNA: TGTGCCAGCAGCTTAGATAGGAGGGGCGACTATGGCTACACCTTC; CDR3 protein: CASSLDRRGDYGYTF
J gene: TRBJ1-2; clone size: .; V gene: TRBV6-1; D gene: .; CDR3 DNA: TGTGCCGGGCGGGGGCAGCTTAACTATGGCTACACCTTC; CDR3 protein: CAGRGQLNYGYTF
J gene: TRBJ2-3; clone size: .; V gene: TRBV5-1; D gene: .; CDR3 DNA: TGCGCCAGCAGCAACCTTAAACAGGGAACCGATACGCAGTATTTT; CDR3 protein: CASSNLKQGTDTQYF
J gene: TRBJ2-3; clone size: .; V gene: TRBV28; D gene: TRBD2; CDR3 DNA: TGTGCCAGCGTGGGACTAGCGGGGGTGGCTAGCACAGATACGCAGTATTTT; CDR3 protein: CASVGLAGVASTDTQYF